Listed below are T cell receptor beta chains from one sample, sequenced in a study of control samples from healthy donors and cancer patients. Sequenced by immunoSEQ multiplex PCR; TCRdb stores in-frame clones only, minus some. The table has about 59,000 clones, about 92% seen once. The sample consisted of PBMCs. Source of these receptors: a man between 40 and 49 years old with colorectal cancer. Each CDR3 is given with its conserved first and last residue. The D gene is left open where the match is weak. Part of the rows lack a size; the others show once, few, many or a class for expanded clones.

V	D	J	size	DNA	CDR3
TRBV7-2	.	TRBJ1-2	.	TGTGCCAGCAGCCTTACCCCCGGGGGCGGTGGCTACACCTTC	CASSLTPGGGGYTF
TRBV7-2	.	TRBJ1-1	.	TGTGCCAGCAGCGGCAGACAGGTCGCGCTCGCTTTCTTT	CASSGRQVALAFF
TRBV11-2	.	TRBJ1-1	.	TGTGCCAGCAGCTTAGTAGGAGGCACTGAAGCTTTCTTT	CASSLVGGTEAFF
TRBV14	.	TRBJ2-1	once	TGTGCCAGCAGCCAGTTATCTAGTGCCCGATACAATGAGCAGTTCTTC	CASSQLSSARYNEQFF
TRBV29-1	TRBD1	TRBJ2-3	.	TGCAGCGCAGCCGGGACAGCCACAGATACGCAGTATTTT	CSAAGTATDTQYF
TRBV11-3	TRBD2	TRBJ2-3	once	TGTGCCAGCAGCTCCCGGACTAGCGGGGTTCGCGCAGATACGCAGTATTTT	CASSSRTSGVRADTQYF
TRBV7-3	.	TRBJ2-3	.	TGTGCCAGCAGCCCGGCCTCAGGGACGCAGTATTTT	CASSPASGTQYF
TRBV7-3	.	TRBJ2-3	.	TGTGCCAGCAGCTTACAACAGGGACTAACCACAGATACGCAGTATTTT	CASSLQQGLTTDTQYF
TRBV12-3/TRBV12-4	TRBD2	TRBJ2-2	.	TGTGCCAACAAGCGGGGAATCACCGGGGAGCTGTTTTTT	CANKRGITGELFF
TRBV6-5	TRBD1	TRBJ1-6	few	TGTGCCAGCAGAGGGACAGCCGATAATTCACCCCTCCACTTT	CASRGTADNSPLHF
TRBV2	.	TRBJ1-6	once	TGTGCCAGCAGTGTGGGGGGGACTAGTAATTCACCCCTCCACTTT	CASSVGGTSNSPLHF
TRBV6-5	TRBD1	TRBJ1-2	.	TGTGCCAGCAGCCCCGGGACAGGGGGCAACTATGGCTACACCTTC	CASSPGTGGNYGYTF
TRBV5-4	.	TRBJ1-1	.	TGTGCCAGCAGCTCGTTGACAGCGAACACTGAAGCTTTCTTT	CASSSLTANTEAFF
TRBV6-2/TRBV6-3	TRBD1	TRBJ1-1	.	TGTGCCAGCAGCTCCGGTCCGACCTACAGGGGAAACACTGAAGCTTTCTTT	CASSSGPTYRGNTEAFF
TRBV25-1	TRBD1	TRBJ2-1	.	TGTGCCAGGGACCGGGACAGGCTGAACAATGAGCAGTTCTTC	CARDRDRLNNEQFF
TRBV5-4	.	TRBJ1-1	.	TGTGCCAGCAGCTTTCCGGGACTTTCACCGAACACTGAAGCTTTCTTT	CASSFPGLSPNTEAFF
TRBV5-6	.	TRBJ1-4	.	TGTGCCAGCAGCTTAACCGGAGGGGACGAAGTGAATGAAAAACTGTTTTTT	CASSLTGGDEVNEKLFF
TRBV6-5	TRBD1	TRBJ2-5	.	TGTGCCAGCACCCAGACAGGGGGGCTACAAGAGACCCAGTACTTC	CASTQTGGLQETQYF
TRBV30	.	TRBJ2-7	.	TGTGCCTGGAGTGGCGGGCCACGAACCTACGAGCAGTACTTC	CAWSGGPRTYEQYF
TRBV18	.	TRBJ2-3	.	TGTGCCAGCTCACCCTTGGACAGTAGTGATACGCAGTATTTT	CASSPLDSSDTQYF
TRBV7-2	TRBD2	TRBJ2-1	.	TGTGCCAGCAGCTTTTCGTTCACTAGCGGGGAACAGTTCTTC	CASSFSFTSGEQFF
TRBV11-2	TRBD1	TRBJ2-1	once	TGTGCCAGCAGCTTAGAGGCAGGGGGCGTTTCAAATGAGCAGTTCTTC	CASSLEAGGVSNEQFF
TRBV29-1	TRBD1	TRBJ2-3	.	TGCAGCGTTGAAGATCCCCACAGGGGTAGCACAGATACGCAGTATTTT	CSVEDPHRGSTDTQYF
TRBV7-9	TRBD1	TRBJ2-7	.	TGTGCCAGCAGCTCCCCGGGACAGGGAAAGCCTTACGAGCAGTACTTC	CASSSPGQGKPYEQYF
TRBV7-9	.	TRBJ1-6	.	TGTGCCAGCAGCTTAGAAGTTTATAATTCACCCCTCCACTTT	CASSLEVYNSPLHF
TRBV11-3	TRBD1	TRBJ2-5	.	TGTGCCAGCAGCTTTACCGGACAGGGGGAAGAGACCCAGTACTTC	CASSFTGQGEETQYF
TRBV29-1	TRBD1	TRBJ2-2	.	TGCAGCGTCCGTAGGTTGGGACAGGGGGTCACCGGGGAGCTGTTTTTT	CSVRRLGQGVTGELFF
TRBV5-1	TRBD2	TRBJ2-7	once	TGCGCCAGCAGCTCCCAACCGGGACTAGGCCTCGAGCAGTACTTC	CASSSQPGLGLEQYF
TRBV7-9	.	TRBJ1-2	once	TGTGCCAGCAGCTTAAACAACTATGGCTACACCTTC	CASSLNNYGYTF